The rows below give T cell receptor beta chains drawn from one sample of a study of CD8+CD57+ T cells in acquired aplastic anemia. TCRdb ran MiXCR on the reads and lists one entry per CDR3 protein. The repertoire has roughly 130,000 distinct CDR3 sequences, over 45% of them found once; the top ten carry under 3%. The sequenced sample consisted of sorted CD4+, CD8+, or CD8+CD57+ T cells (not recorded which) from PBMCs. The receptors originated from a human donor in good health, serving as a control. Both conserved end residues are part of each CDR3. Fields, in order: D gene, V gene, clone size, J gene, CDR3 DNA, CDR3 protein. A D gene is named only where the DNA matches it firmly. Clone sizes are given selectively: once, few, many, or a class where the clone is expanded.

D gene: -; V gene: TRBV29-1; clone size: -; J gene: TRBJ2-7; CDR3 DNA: TGCAGCGTTGAAGTCTTCGGCATGTCCTACGAGCAGTACTTC; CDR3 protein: CSVEVFGMSYEQYF
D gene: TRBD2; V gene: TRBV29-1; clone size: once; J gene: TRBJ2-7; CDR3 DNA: TGCAGCGTTCGGACCGGGGGGGCCTCCTACGAGCAGTACTTC; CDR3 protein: CSVRTGGASYEQYF
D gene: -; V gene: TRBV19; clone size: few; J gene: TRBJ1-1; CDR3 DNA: TGTGCCAGTAGTATAGGAGAACGGATGAACACTGAAGCTTCCTTT; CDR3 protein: CASSIGERMNTEASF
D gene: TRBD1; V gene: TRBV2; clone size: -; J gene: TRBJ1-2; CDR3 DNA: TGTGTCAGCAAAGGGACAGCCTATGGCTACACCTTC; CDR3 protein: CVSKGTAYGYTF
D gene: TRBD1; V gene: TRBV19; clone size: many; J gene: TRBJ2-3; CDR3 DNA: TGTGCCAGTAGTCCCCAGGGGGCGGATACGCAGTATTTT; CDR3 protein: CASSPQGADTQYF
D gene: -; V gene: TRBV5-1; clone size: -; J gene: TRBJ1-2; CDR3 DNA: TGCGCCAGCAGCTTGGAGCCTGGACAGCCGGTGAACTATGGCTACACCTTC; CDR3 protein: CASSLEPGQPVNYGYTF
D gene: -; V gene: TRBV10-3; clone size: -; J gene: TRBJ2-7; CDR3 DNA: TGTGCCAGCAGCTCGCAGACCCCCTACGAGCAGTACTTC; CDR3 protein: CASSSQTPYEQYF
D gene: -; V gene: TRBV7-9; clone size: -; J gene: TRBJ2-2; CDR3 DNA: TGTGCCAGCAGGGACGGTGGGATCGGGGAGCTGTTTTTT; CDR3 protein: CASRDGGIGELFF
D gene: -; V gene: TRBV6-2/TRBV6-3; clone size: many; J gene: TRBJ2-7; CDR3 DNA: TGTGCCAGCAGTTATTCAAGCTTCTCGGTACAGGCCCGTCTGGAGCAGTACTTC; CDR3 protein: CASSYSSFSVQARLEQYF
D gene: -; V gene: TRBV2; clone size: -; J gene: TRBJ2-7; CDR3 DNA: TGTGCCAGCAGTTTGGGACTTAGCGACTACAGCGAGCAGTACTTC; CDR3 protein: CASSLGLSDYSEQYF
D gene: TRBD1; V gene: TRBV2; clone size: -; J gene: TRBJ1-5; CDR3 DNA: TGTGCCAGCAGTCCGGACAGGGGAAGCAATCAGCCCCAGCATTTT; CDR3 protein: CASSPDRGSNQPQHF
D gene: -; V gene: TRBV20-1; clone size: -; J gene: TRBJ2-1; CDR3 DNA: TGCAGTGCTAGTGAACAGTCGGAGCAGTTCTTC; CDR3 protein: CSASEQSEQFF
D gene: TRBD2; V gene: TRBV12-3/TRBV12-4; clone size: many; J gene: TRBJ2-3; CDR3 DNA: TGTGCCAGCAGTAGTGCAACTAGCGGGGTAGACTATACGCAGTATTTT; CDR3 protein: CASSSATSGVDYTQYF
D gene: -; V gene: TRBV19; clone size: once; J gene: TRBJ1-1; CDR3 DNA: TGTGCCCTACGGGGGGTGAACACTGAAGCTTTCTTT; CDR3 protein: CALRGVNTEAFF
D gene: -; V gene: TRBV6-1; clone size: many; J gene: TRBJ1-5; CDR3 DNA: TGTGCCAGCAGCCGAACGTACGGGGGCAATCAGCCCCAGCATTTT; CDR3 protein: CASSRTYGGNQPQHF
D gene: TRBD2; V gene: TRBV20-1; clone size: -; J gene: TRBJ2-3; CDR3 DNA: TGCAGTGCGGGAATAGCGGGGGTTGTTTCAGATACGCAGTATTTT; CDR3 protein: CSAGIAGVVSDTQYF
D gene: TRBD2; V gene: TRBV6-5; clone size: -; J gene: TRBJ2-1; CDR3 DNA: TGTGCCAGCAGTTACAGGGAGGGATCGTCTGGTGAGCAGTTCTTC; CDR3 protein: CASSYREGSSGEQFF
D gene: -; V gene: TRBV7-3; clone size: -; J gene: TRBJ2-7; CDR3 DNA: TGTGCCAGCAAGGTGAGACAGCCCTACGAGCGGTACTTC; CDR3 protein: CASKVRQPYERYF
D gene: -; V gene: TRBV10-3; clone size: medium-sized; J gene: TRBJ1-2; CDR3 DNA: TGTGCCATCAGTGCGGGGGCCGGATTGTATGGCTACACCTTC; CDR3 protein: CAISAGAGLYGYTF
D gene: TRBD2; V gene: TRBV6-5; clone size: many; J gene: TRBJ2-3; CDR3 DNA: TGTGCCAGCAGTTACTCTCGGGCTAGCGGAACAGATACGCAGTATTTT; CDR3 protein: CASSYSRASGTDTQYF
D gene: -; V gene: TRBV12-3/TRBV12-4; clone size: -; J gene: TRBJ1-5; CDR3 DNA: TGTGCCAGCAGGTCAGGGGAGTTAGGCAATCAGCCCCAGCATTTT; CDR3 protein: CASRSGELGNQPQHF
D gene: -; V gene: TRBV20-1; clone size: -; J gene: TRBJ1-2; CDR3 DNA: TGCAGCGCTGCGGACTTCCTCGGCGGCTACACCTTC; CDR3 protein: CSAADFLGGYTF
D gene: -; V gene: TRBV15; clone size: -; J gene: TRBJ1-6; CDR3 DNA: TGTGCCACCAGCAGTATCAGTGGGGGTTCTCTCAATTCACCCCTCCACTTT; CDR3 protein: CATSSISGGSLNSPLHF
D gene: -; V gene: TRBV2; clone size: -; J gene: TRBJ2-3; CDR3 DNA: TGTGCCAGCAGCACAGGGTCAAATACGCAGTATTTT; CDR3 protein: CASSTGSNTQYF
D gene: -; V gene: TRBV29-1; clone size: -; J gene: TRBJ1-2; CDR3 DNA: TGCAGCGTTCTCGAGGGCTACACCTTC; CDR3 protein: CSVLEGYTF
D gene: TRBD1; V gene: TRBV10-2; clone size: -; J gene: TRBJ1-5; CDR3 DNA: TGCGCCAGCAGACGGACAGGGGATAGCAATCAGCCCCAGCATTTT; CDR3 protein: CASRRTGDSNQPQHF
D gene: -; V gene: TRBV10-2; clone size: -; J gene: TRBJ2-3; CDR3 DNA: TGCGCCAGCATCCCAGGACTTAGCACAGATACGCAGTATTTT; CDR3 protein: CASIPGLSTDTQYF
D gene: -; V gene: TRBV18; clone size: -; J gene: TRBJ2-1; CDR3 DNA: TGTGCCAGCTCACTTACCAGTACGCGGACCAATGAGCAGTTCTTC; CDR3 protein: CASSLTSTRTNEQFF
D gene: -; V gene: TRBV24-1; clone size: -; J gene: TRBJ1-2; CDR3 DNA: TGTGCCACCAGTGTAGGCGAGGGCTATGGCTACACCTTC; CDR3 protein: CATSVGEGYGYTF
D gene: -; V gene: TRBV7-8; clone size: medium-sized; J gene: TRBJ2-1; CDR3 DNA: TGTGCCAGCAGCTTAGTGTCGCGGGAGCAGTTCTTC; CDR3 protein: CASSLVSREQFF
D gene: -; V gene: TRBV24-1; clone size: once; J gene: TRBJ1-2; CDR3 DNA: TGTGCCTCCAGTGACCGAGGAGGGGCCACTAACTATGGCTACACCTTC; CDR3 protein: CASSDRGGATNYGYTF
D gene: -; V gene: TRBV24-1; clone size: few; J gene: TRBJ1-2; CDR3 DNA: TGTGCCACCAGTGACACCGGGACCCTCTATGGCTACACCTTC; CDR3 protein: CATSDTGTLYGYTF
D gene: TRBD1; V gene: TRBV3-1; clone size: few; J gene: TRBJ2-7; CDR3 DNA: TGTGCCAGCGGCCAAGATCTTCAGACAGGGGGTGAGCAGTACTTC; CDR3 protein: CASGQDLQTGGEQYF
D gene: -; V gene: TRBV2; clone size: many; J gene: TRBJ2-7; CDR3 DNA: TGTGCCAGCTCCCGGGACACCTACTACGAGCAGTACTTC; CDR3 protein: CASSRDTYYEQYF
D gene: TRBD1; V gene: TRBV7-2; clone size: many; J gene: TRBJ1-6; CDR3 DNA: TGTGCCAGCAGCGACTCCGGGACAGTGATAAATTCACCCCTCCACTTT; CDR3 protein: CASSDSGTVINSPLHF
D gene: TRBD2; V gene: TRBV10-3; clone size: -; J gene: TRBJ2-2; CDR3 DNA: TGTGCCAGCAGCCCCCTACTAGCGGGGGCGAACACCGGGGAGCTGTTTTTT; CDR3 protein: CASSPLLAGANTGELFF
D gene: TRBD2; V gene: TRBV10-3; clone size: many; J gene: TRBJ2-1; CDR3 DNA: TGTGCCATCAGTGAGGGACTAGCGGGGGGGTTCAATGAGCAGTTCTTC; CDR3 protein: CAISEGLAGGFNEQFF
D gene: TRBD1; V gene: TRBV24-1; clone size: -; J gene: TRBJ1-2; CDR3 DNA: TGTGCCAGTATGACAGGGGGCACCAACTATGGCTACACCTTC; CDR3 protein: CASMTGGTNYGYTF
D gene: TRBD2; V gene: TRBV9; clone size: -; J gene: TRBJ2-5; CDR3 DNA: TGTACCAGCAGCGTAGGGAGCGGGGGGGCATTTCGAGAGACCCAGTACTTC; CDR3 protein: CTSSVGSGGAFRETQYF
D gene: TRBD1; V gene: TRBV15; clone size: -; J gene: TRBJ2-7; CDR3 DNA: TGTGCCACCAGCAGCCCAGGACAGGGACACGAGCAGTACTTC; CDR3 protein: CATSSPGQGHEQYF
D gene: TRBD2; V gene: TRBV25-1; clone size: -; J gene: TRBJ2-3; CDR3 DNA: TGTGCCAGCAGTGAACAGCTCGCGGGAGCGTCAGATACGCAGTATTTT; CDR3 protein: CASSEQLAGASDTQYF
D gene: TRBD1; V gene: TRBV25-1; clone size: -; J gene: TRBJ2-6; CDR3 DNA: TGTGCCAGCAGCGTAGAGGGGGCCGGGGCCAACGTCCTGACTTTC; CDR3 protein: CASSVEGAGANVLTF
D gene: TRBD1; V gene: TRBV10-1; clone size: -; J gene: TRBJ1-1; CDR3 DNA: TGCGCCAGCAGCCCTGGACAGGGGACGGCTTTCTTT; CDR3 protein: CASSPGQGTAFF
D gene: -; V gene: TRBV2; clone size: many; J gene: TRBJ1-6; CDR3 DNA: TGTGCCAGCAGCCGGGACTCAAGGGTCAACTCACCCCTCCACTTT; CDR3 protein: CASSRDSRVNSPLHF
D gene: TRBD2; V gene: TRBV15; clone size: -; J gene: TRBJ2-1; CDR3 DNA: TGTGCCACTCGGACTAGCCCCTACAATGAGCAGTTCTTC; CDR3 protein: CATRTSPYNEQFF
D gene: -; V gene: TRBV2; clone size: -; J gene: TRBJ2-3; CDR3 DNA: TGTGCCAGCGCTTGGGCGTCGAGCACAGATACGCAGTATTTT; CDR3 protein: CASAWASSTDTQYF
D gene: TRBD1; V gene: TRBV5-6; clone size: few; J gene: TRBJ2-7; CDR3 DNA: TGTGCCAGCAGCTTGGGCCAGGGGGACCCCAACTTC; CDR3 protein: CASSLGQGDPNF
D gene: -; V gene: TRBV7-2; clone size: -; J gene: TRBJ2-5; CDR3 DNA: TGTGCCAGCAGTCAAGGGGGGGGTACGAAGACCCAGTACTTC; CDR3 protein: CASSQGGGTKTQYF
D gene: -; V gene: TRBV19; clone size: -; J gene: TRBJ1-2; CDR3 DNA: TGTGCCAGTAGTTCGGTGGCAGGGTCTGGAAACACCTTC; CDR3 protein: CASSSVAGSGNTF
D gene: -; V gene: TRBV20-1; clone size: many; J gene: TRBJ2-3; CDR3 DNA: TGCAGTGCTAGAGTATACTCATACACAGATACGCAGTATTTT; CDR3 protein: CSARVYSYTDTQYF
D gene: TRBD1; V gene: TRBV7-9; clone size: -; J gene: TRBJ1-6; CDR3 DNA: TGTGCCAGCAGCCCCGGACAGGGGACTGGGTCACCCCTCCACTTT; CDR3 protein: CASSPGQGTGSPLHF
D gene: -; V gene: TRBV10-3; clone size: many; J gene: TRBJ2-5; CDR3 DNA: TGTGCCATCAGTGAGGTGACAGCGGACACCCAGTACTTC; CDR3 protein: CAISEVTADTQYF